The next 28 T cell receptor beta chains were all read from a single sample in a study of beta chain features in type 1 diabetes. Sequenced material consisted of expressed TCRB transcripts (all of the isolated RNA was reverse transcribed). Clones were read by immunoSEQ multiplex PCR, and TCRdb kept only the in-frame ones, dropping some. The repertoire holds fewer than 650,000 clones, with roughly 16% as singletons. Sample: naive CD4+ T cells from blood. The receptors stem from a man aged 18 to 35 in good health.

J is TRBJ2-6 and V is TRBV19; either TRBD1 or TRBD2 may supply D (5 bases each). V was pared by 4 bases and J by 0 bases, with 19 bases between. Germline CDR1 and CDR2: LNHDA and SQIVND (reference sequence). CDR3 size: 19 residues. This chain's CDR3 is CASSTRGQGRLSGANVLTF. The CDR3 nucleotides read TGTGCCAGTAGTACAAGGGGTCAGGGACGGCTCTCTGGGGCCAACGTCCTGACTTTC.

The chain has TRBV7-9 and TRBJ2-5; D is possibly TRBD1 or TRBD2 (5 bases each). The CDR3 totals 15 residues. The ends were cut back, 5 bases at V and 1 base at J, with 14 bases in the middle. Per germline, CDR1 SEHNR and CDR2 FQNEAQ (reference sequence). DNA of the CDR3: TGTGCCAGCAGCGAGAGGGTGACAGTCCAAGAGACCCAGTACTTC. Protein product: CASSERVTVQETQYF.

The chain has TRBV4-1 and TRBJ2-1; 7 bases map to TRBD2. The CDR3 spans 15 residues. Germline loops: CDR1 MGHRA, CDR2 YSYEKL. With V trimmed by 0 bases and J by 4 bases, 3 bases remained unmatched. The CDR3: CASSQDGDYYNEQFF. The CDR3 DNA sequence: TGCGCCAGCAGCCAAGATGGGGACTATTACAATGAGCAGTTCTTC.

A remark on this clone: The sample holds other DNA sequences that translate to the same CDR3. The CDR3 region is CASSFGYGYTF. DNA of the CDR3: TGTGCCAGCAGTTTCGGGTATGGCTACACCTTC. The chain uses TRBV28 and TRBJ1-2, with D unresolved. Trimming shortened V by 3 bases and J by 5 bases, and 4 bases separated the two germline ends. CDR1 is MDHEN and CDR2 is SYDVKM in the germline V gene. The CDR3 extends over 11 amino acids.

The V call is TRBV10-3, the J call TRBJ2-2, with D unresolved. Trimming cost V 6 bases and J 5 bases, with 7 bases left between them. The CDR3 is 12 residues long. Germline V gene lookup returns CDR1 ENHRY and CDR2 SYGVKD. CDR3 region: CAISLNTGELFF. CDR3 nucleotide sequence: TGTGCCATCAGCTTGAATACCGGGGAGCTGTTTTTT.

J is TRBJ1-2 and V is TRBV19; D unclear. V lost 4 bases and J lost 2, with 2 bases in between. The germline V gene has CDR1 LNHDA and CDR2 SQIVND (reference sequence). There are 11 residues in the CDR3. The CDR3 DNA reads TGTGCCAGTAGTAAGAACTATGGCTACACCTTC. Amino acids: CASSKNYGYTF.

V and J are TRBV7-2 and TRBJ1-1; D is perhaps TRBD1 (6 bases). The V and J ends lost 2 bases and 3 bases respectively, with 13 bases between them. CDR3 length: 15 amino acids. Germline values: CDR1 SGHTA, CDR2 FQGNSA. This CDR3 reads CASSLPRGSYTEAFF. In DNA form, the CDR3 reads TGTGCCAGCAGCTTACCCAGGGGATCCTACACTGAAGCTTTCTTT. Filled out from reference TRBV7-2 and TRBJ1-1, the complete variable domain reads GAGVSQSPSNKVTEKGKDVELRCDPISGHTALYWYRQSLGQGLEFLIYFQGNSAPDKSGLPSDRFSAERTGGSVSTLTIQRTQQEDSAVYLCASSLPRGSYTEAFFGQGTRLTVV.

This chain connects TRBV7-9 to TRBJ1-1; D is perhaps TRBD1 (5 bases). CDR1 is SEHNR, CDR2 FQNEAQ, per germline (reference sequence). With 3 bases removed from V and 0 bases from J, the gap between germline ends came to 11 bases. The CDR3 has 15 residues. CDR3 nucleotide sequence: TGTGCCAGCAGCTTGGGGGGTCGGATGAACACTGAAGCTTTCTTT. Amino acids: CASSLGGRMNTEAFF. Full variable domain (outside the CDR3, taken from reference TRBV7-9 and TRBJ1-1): DTGVSQNPRHKITKRGQNVTFRCDPISEHNRLYWYRQTLGQGPEFLTYFQNEAQLEKSRLLSDRFSAERPKGSFSTLEIQRTEQGDSAMYLCASSLGGRMNTEAFFGQGTRLTVV.

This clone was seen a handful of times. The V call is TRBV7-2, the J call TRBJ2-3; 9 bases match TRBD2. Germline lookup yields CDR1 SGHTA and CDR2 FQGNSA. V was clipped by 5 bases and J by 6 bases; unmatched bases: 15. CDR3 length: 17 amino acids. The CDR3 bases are TGTGCCAGCAGCCTCCACGGGGTCGGCGGGAGGGTTGATACGCAGTATTTT. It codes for CASSLHGVGGRVDTQYF.

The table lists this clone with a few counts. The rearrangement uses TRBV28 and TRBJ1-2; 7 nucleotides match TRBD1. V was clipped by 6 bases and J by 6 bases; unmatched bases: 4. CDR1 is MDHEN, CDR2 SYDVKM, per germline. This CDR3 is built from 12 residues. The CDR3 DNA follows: TGTGCCAGCAGCCCCACAGGGGATGGCTACACCTTC. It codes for CASSPTGDGYTF.

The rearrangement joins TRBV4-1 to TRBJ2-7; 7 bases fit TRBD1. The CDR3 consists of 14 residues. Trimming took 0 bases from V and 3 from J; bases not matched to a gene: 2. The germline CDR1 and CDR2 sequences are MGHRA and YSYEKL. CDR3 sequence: CASSQDTGVYEQYF. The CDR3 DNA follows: TGCGCCAGCAGCCAAGATACAGGGGTCTACGAGCAGTACTTC.

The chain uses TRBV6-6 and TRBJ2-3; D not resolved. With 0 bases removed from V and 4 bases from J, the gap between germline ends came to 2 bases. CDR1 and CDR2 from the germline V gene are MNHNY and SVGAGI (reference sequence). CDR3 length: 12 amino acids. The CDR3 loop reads CASSYSSDTQYF. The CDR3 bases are TGTGCCAGCAGTTACTCGTCAGATACGCAGTATTTT.

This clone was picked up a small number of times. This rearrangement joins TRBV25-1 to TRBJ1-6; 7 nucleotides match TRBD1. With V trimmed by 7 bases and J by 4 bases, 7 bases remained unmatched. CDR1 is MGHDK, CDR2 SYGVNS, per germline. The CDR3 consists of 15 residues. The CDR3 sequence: CASTWTGTYNSPLHF. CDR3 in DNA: TGTGCCAGCACATGGACAGGAACTTATAATTCACCCCTCCACTTT.

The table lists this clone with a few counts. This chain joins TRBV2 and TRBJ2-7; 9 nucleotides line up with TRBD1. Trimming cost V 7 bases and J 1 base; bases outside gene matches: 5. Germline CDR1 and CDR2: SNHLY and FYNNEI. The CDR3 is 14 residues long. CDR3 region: CASITGTGSYEQYF. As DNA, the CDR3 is TGTGCCAGCATCACCGGGACAGGGTCCTACGAGCAGTACTTC.

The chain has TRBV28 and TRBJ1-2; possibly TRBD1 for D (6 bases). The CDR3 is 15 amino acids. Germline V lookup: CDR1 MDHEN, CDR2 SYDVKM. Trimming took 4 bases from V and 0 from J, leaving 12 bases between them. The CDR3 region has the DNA TGTGCCAGCAGTTCCCCCGAGGGGGCTAACTATGGCTACACCTTC. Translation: CASSSPEGANYGYTF.

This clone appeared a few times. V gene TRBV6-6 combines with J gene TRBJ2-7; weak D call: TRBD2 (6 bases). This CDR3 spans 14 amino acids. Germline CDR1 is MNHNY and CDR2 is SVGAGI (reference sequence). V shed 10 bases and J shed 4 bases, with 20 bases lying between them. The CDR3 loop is CATVPGWGEYEQYF. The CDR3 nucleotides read TGTGCCACGGTGCCGGGGTGGGGGGAATACGAGCAGTACTTC.

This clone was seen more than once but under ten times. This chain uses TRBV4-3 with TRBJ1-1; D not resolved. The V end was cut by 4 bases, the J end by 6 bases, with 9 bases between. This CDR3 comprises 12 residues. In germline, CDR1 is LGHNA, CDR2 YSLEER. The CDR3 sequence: CASSLDRAEAFF. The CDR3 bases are TGCGCCAGCAGCCTTGACCGCGCTGAAGCTTTCTTT.

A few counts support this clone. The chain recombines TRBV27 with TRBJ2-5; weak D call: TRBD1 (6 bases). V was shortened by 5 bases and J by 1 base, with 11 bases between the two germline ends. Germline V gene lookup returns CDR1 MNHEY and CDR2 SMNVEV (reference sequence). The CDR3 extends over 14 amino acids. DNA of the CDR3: TGTGCCAGCAGTACCCGGACAGCCCAAGAGACCCAGTACTTC. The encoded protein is CASSTRTAQETQYF.

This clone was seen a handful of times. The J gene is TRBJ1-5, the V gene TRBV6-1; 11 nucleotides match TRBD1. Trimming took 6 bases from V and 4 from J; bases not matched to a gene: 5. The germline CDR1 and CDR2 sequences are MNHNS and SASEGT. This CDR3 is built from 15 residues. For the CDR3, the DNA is TGTGCCAGCAGATGGGGACAGGGGGGGAATCAGCCCCAGCATTTT. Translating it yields CASRWGQGGNQPQHF.

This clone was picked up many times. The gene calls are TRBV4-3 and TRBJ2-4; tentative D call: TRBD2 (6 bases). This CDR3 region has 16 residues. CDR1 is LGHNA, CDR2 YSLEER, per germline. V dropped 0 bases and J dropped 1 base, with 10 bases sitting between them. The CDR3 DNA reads TGCGCCAGCAGCCAAGATTTAGGGAGGGCCAAAAACATTCAGTACTTC. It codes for CASSQDLGRAKNIQYF.

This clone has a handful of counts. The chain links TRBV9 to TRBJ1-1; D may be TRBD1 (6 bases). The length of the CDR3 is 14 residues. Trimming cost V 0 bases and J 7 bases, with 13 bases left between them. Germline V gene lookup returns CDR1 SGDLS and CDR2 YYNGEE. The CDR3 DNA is TGTGCCAGCAGCGTAGTTGGGGGCGATGATGAAGCTTTCTTT. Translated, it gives CASSVVGGDDEAFF.

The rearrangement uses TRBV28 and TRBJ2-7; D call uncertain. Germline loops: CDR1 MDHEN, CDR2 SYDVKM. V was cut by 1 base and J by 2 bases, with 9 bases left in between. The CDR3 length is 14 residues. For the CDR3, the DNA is TGTGCCAGCAGTTTATTCTCGGCTCCCTACGAGCAGTACTTC. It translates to CASSLFSAPYEQYF. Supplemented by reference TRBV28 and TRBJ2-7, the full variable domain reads DVKVTQSSRYLVKRTGEKVFLECVQDMDHENMFWYRQDPGLGLRLIYFSYDVKMKEKGDIPEGYSVSREKKERFSLILESASTNQTSMYLCASSLFSAPYEQYFGPGTRLTVT.

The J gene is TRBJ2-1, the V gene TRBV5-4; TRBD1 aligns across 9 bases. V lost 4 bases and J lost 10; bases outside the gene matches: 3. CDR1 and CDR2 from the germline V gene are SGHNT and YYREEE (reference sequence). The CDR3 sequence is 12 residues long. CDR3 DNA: TGTGCCAGCAGCCAAGACAGGGGGGAGCAGTTCTTC. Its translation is CASSQDRGEQFF.

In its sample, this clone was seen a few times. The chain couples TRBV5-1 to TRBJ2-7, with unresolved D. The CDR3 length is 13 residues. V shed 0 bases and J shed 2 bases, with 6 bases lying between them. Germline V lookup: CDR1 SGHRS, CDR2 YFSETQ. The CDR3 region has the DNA TGCGCCAGCAGCTTGGGAGACACCTACGAGCAGTACTTC. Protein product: CASSLGDTYEQYF.

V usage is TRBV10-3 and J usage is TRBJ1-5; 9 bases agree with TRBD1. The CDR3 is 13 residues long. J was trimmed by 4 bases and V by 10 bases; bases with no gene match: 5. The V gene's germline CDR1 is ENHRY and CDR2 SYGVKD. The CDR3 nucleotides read TGTGCCACCGGGGGGACAGGGAATCAGCCCCAGCATTTT. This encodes CATGGTGNQPQHF.

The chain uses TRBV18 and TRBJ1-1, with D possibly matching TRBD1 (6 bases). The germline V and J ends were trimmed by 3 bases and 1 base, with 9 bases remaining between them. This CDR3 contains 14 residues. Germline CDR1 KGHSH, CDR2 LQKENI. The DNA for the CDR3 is TGTGCCAGCTCACCCTGGACAGAGAACACTGAAGCTTTCTTT. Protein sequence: CASSPWTENTEAFF.

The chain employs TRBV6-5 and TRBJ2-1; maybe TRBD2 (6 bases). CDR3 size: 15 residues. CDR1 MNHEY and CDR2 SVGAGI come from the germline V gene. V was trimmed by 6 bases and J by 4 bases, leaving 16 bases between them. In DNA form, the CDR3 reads TGTGCCAGCAGCAGGACTATACAGCTATACAATGAGCAGTTCTTC. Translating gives CASSRTIQLYNEQFF.

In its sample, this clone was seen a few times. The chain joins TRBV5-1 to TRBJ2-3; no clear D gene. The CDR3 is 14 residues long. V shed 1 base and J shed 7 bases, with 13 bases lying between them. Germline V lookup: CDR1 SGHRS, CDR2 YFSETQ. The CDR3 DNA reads TGCGCCAGCAGCTTGTGGACGGCTCAAAATACGCAGTATTTT. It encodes CASSLWTAQNTQYF.